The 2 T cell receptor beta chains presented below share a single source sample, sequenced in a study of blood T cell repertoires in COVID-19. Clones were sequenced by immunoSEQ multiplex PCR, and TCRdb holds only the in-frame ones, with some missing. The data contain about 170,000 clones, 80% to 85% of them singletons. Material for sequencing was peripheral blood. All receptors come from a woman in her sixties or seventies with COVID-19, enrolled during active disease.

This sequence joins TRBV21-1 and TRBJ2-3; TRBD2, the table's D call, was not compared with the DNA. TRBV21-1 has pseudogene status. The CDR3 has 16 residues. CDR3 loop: CASSKGSGSGTDTQYF. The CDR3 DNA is TGTGCCAGCAGCAAAGGGAGCGGGAGTGGTACAGATACGCAGTATTTT.

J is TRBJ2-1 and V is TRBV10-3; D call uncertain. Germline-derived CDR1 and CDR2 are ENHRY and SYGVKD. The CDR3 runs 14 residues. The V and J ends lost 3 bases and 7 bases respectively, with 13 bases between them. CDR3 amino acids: CAISDRPAENEQFF. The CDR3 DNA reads TGTGCCATCAGTGATCGTCCGGCGGAGAATGAGCAGTTCTTC.